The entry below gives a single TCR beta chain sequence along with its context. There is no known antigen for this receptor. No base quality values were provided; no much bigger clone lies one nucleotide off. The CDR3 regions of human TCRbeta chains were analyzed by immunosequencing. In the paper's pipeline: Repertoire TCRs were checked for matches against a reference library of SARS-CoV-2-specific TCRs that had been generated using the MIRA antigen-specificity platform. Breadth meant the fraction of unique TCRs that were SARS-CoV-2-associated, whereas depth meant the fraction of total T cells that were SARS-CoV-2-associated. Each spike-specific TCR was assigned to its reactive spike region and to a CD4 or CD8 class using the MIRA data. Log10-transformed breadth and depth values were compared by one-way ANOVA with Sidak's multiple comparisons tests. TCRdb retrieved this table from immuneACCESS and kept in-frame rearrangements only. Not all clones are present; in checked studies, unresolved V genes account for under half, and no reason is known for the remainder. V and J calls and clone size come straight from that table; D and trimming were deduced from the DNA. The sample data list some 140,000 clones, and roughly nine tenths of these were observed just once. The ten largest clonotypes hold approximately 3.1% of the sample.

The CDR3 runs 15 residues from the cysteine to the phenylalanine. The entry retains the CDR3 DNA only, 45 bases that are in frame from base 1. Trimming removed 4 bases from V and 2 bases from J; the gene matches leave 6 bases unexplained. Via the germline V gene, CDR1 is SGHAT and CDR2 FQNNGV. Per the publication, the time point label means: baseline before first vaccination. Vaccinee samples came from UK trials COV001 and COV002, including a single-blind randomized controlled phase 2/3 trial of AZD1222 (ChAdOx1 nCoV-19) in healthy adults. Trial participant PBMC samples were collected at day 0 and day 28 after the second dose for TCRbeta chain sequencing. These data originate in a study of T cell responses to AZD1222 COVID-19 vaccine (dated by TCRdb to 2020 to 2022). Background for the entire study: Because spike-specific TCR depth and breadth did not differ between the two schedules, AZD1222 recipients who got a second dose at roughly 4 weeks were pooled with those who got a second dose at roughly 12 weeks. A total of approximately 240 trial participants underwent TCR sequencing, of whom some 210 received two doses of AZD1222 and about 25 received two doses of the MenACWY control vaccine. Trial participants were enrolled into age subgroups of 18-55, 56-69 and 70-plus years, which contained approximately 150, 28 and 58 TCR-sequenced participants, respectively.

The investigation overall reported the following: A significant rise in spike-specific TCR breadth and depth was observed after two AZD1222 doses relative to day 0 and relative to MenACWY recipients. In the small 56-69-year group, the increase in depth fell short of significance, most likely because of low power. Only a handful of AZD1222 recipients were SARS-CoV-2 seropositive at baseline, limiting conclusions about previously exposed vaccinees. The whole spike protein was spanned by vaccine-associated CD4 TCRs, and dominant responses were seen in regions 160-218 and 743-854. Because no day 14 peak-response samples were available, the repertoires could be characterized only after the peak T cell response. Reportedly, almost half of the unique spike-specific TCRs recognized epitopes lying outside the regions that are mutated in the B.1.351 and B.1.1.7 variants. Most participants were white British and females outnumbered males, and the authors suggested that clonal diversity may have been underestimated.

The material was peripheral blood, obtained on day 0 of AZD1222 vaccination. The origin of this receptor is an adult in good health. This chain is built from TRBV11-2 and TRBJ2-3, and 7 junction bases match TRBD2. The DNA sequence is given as TGTGCCAGCAGCTACACGACTAGCCACACAGATACGCAGTATTTT. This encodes CASSYTTSHTDTQYF. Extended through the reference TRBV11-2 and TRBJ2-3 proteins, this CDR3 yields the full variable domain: EAGVAQSPRYKIIEKRQSVAFWCNPISGHATLYWYQQILGQGPKLLIQFQNNGVVDDSQLPKDRFSAERLKGVDSTLKIQPAKLEDSAVYLCASSYTTSHTDTQYFGPGTRLTVL.